Listed below are T cell receptor beta chains from one sample, sequenced in a study of beta chain features in type 1 diabetes. The assay was immunoSEQ multiplex PCR, and TCRdb's table has in-frame clones only and misses some. The sample has hundreds of thousands of clones, over 12% seen once. The sample comprised naive CD4+ T cells from blood. The receptors were sampled from a man younger than 35 with type 1 diabetes. The CDR3 runs from the conserved cysteine through the conserved F or W. The order of the fields is D gene, J gene, V gene, clone size, CDR3 protein, CDR3 DNA. The D gene is left open where the match is weak. The size entry is marked missing in some rows and otherwise reads once, few, many or a size class.

TRBD1	TRBJ1-6	TRBV6-6	.	CASSTGQAKNSPLHF	TGTGCCAGCAGTACGGGACAGGCTAAGAATTCACCCCTCCACTTT
.	TRBJ2-7	TRBV6-5	.	CASSPPGPDYEQYF	TGTGCCAGCAGTCCGCCGGGCCCGGACTACGAGCAGTACTTC
TRBD1	TRBJ2-3	TRBV7-3	few	CASSQQGQFTDTQYF	TGTGCCAGCAGCCAACAGGGACAGTTCACAGATACGCAGTATTTT
TRBD1	TRBJ1-5	TRBV29-1	few	CSAAGQTGQPQHF	TGCAGCGCCGCGGGACAGACGGGACAGCCCCAGCATTTT
.	TRBJ2-5	TRBV30	.	CAGTRYQETQYF	TGTGCCGGGACACGGTACCAAGAGACCCAGTACTTC
.	TRBJ2-1	TRBV7-2	.	CASSLVLRNEQFF	TGTGCCAGCAGCTTAGTTTTGAGAAATGAGCAGTTCTTC
.	TRBJ2-1	TRBV7-2	.	CASSRSRMDEQFF	TGTGCCAGCAGCCGATCCAGAATGGATGAGCAGTTCTTC
.	TRBJ2-7	TRBV10-3	few	CATWQGVYEQYF	TGTGCCACCTGGCAGGGCGTCTACGAGCAGTACTTC
.	TRBJ1-1	TRBV7-2	.	CASSFGLSRNTEAFF	TGTGCCAGCAGCTTTGGGTTGAGTAGGAACACTGAAGCTTTCTTT
.	TRBJ1-3	TRBV28	.	CASSFDSRSGNTIYF	TGTGCCAGCAGTTTCGACAGTCGCTCTGGAAACACCATATATTTT
.	TRBJ2-2	TRBV10-3	few	CAIRSQGSGELFF	TGTGCCATCAGGTCACAGGGATCCGGGGAGCTGTTTTTT
.	TRBJ2-1	TRBV9	.	CASSVVSGRTYNEQFF	TGTGCCAGCAGCGTAGTCTCGGGAAGAACCTACAATGAGCAGTTCTTC
TRBD1	TRBJ2-5	TRBV18	.	CASSRGTGEETQYF	TGTGCCAGCTCACGGGGGACAGGCGAAGAGACCCAGTACTTC
.	TRBJ2-3	TRBV5-6	.	CASSLGGTDTQYF	TGTGCCAGCAGCTTAGGGGGGACAGATACGCAGTATTTT
.	TRBJ2-7	TRBV28	.	CASSFLGEQYF	TGTGCCAGCAGTTTCCTGGGCGAGCAGTACTTC
TRBD2	TRBJ2-3	TRBV5-1	.	CASSLGLAGEDTQYF	TGCGCCAGCAGCTTGGGACTAGCGGGAGAAGATACGCAGTATTTT
.	TRBJ2-1	TRBV28	few	CASSLRYSYNEQFF	TGTGCCAGCAGTCTCCGTTACTCCTACAATGAGCAGTTCTTC
TRBD2	TRBJ2-3	TRBV12-5	few	CASGAGLAGSTDTQYF	TGTGCTAGTGGGGCAGGTCTAGCGGGCAGCACAGATACGCAGTATTTT
.	TRBJ2-3	TRBV7-8	.	CASSPFWGNPDTQYF	TGTGCCAGCAGCCCATTTTGGGGGAATCCGGATACGCAGTATTTT
.	TRBJ1-1	TRBV6-5	.	CASSPRTAGNTEAFF	TGTGCCAGCAGCCCGAGAACGGCGGGGAACACTGAAGCTTTCTTT
TRBD1	TRBJ1-1	TRBV2	few	CASSGETGTEAFF	TGTGCCAGCAGTGGAGAGACAGGGACTGAAGCTTTCTTT
TRBD1	TRBJ1-1	TRBV30	few	CASHRGETEAFF	TGTGCCTCCCACAGGGGGGAGACTGAAGCTTTCTTT
.	TRBJ2-7	TRBV6-6	few	CASSPPVTYEQYF	TGTGCCAGCAGTCCCCCAGTGACTTACGAGCAGTACTTC
.	TRBJ1-1	TRBV18	.	CATQRGNTEAFF	TGTGCCACCCAACGAGGGAACACTGAAGCTTTCTTT
TRBD2	TRBJ2-2	TRBV7-2	.	CAGSSGRVAGTGELFF	TGTGCCGGCTCTAGCGGGAGGGTAGCGGGGACCGGGGAGCTGTTTTTT
.	TRBJ1-5	TRBV28	few	CAIRRANQPQHF	TGTGCCATCCGCCGGGCGAATCAGCCCCAGCATTTT
.	TRBJ2-1	TRBV7-9	few	CASHVSPPQQQFF	TGTGCCAGCCACGTCTCCCCCCCGCAGCAGCAGTTCTTC
.	TRBJ2-7	TRBV13	.	CASSLVGASAGEQYF	TGTGCCAGCAGCTTAGTAGGGGCTAGCGCGGGCGAGCAGTACTTC
.	TRBJ1-5	TRBV28	.	CASSLAQPQHF	TGTGCCAGCAGTTTGGCGCAGCCCCAGCATTTT
.	TRBJ1-5	TRBV4-3	.	CASSQSYPSIVRQPQHF	TGCGCCAGCAGCCAATCCTACCCCTCTATAGTTCGTCAGCCCCAGCATTTT
.	TRBJ2-4	TRBV2	.	CASSSTGTSKNIQYF	TGTGCCAGCAGTTCTACCGGGACAAGCAAAAACATTCAGTACTTC
.	TRBJ2-5	TRBV19	few	CASSIGSLGKTQYF	TGTGCCAGTAGTATAGGCAGTTTGGGAAAGACCCAGTACTTC
.	TRBJ1-1	TRBV7-9	.	CASSQGSWTNTEAFF	TGTGCCAGCAGCCAGGGTTCGTGGACGAACACTGAAGCTTTCTTT
.	TRBJ2-6	TRBV6-6	.	CASSYSGSGANVLTF	TGTGCCAGCAGTTACTCTGGCTCTGGGGCCAACGTCCTGACTTTC
TRBD1	TRBJ1-3	TRBV30	few	CAGDRGNTIYF	TGTGCCGGGGACAGGGGAAACACCATATATTTT
TRBD1	TRBJ2-7	TRBV9	.	CASSVGQGAYEQYF	TGTGCCAGCAGCGTGGGACAGGGGGCTTACGAGCAGTACTTC
.	TRBJ2-7	TRBV21-1	few	CASSPLWTSADYEQYF	TGTGCCAGCAGTCCCCTCTGGACTAGCGCGGACTACGAGCAGTACTTC
.	TRBJ1-1	TRBV7-3	few	CASSPKGKYSGTEAFF	TGTGCCAGCAGCCCCAAGGGCAAGTATTCCGGCACTGAAGCTTTCTTT
.	TRBJ1-2	TRBV5-4	.	CASSLGFATRGYTF	TGTGCCAGCAGCTTGGGATTTGCAACTAGAGGCTACACCTTC
.	TRBJ2-7	TRBV10-1	.	CASSEWQGVDLSNLYEQYF	TGCGCCAGCAGTGAGTGGCAGGGTGTTGACCTCTCGAATCTCTACGAGCAGTACTTC
.	TRBJ1-4	TRBV18	.	CASSPPSTTAEKLFF	TGTGCCAGCTCACCACCGTCGACCACCGCCGAAAAACTGTTTTTT
TRBD1	TRBJ1-4	TRBV30	few	CADGQGGNEKLFF	TGTGCCGACGGACAGGGAGGGAATGAAAAACTGTTTTTT
.	TRBJ2-3	TRBV4-1	.	CASSQDPGGTDTQYF	TGCGCCAGCAGCCAAGATCCCGGAGGCACAGATACGCAGTATTTT
.	TRBJ1-1	TRBV29-1	few	CSVVVGVNTEAFF	TGCAGCGTTGTGGTGGGGGTGAACACTGAAGCTTTCTTT
.	TRBJ1-1	TRBV13	few	CASSSDSPNTEAFF	TGTGCCAGCAGCTCCGACTCACCGAACACTGAAGCTTTCTTT
TRBD2	TRBJ2-5	TRBV28	.	CASSSGGETQYF	TGTGCCAGCAGTAGCGGGGGAGAGACCCAGTACTTC
.	TRBJ1-5	TRBV30	.	CAWSVLGDQPQHF	TGTGCCTGGAGTGTACTCGGGGATCAGCCCCAGCATTTT
.	TRBJ2-3	TRBV5-1	.	CASSLGAGTSTDTQYF	TGCGCCAGCAGCTTGGGGGCCGGGACCAGCACAGATACGCAGTATTTT
TRBD2	TRBJ2-7	TRBV10-3	few	CAISEGTSGLYEQYF	TGTGCCATCAGTGAGGGGACTAGCGGGCTGTACGAGCAGTACTTC